Below are 32 T cell receptor beta chains sequenced from a single sample in a study of shared clonotypes between healthy human individuals. Data came from immunoSEQ multiplex PCR; TCRdb stores just in-frame clones and leaves some out. This sample has about 2.4 million clones, with 90% to 95% found just once. The material sequenced was naive CD4+ T cells sorted from blood. The subset here: CD45RA+ positively selected. Source of these receptors: a man between 18 and 35 years old in good health.

The CDR3 region has the DNA TGTGCCAGCAGCCTCGGGACAGCCCGGGACAATGAGCAGTTCTTC. This sequence encodes CASSLGTARDNEQFF. The chain links TRBV6-6 to TRBJ2-1; 7 bases fit TRBD1. Per germline, CDR1 MNHNY and CDR2 SVGAGI (reference sequence). V gave up 6 bases and J gave up 5 bases; unmatched junction bases: 10. The CDR3 totals 15 residues.

The rearrangement uses TRBV5-4 and TRBJ2-5; 9 bases align to TRBD2. Looked up from germline, CDR1 is SGHNT and CDR2 is YYREEE (reference sequence). The trim removed 2 bases at V and 6 bases at J, leaving 11 bases unmatched. The CDR3 sequence is 16 residues long. The CDR3, as DNA: TGTGCCAGCAGCTTTGGCGGGGGGGCGGGTCCAAAGACCCAGTACTTC. Its translation: CASSFGGGAGPKTQYF. The entire variable domain, with the rest obtained from reference TRBV5-4 and TRBJ2-5, is as follows: ETGVTQSPTHLIKTRGQQVTLRCSSQSGHNTVSWYQQALGQGPQFIFQYYREEENGRGNFPPRFSGLQFPNYSSELNVNALELDDSALYLCASSFGGGAGPKTQYFGPGTRLLVL.

V is TRBV30 and J is TRBJ1-4; D possibly corresponds to TRBD1 (6 bases). Trimming cost V 2 bases and J 8 bases, with 12 bases left between them. Germline loops: CDR1 GTSNPN, CDR2 SVGIG (reference sequence). The CDR3 has 13 amino acids. CDR3 DNA: TGTGCCTGGAGTATGGGGGGCTCGGAAAAACTGTTTTTT. This codes for CAWSMGGSEKLFF.

This chain connects TRBV7-9 to TRBJ2-6; weak D call: TRBD1 (5 bases). The CDR3 length is 17 residues. With 3 bases removed from V and 0 bases from J, the gap between germline ends came to 12 bases. Germline V gene sequence: CDR1 SEHNR, CDR2 FQNEAQ (reference sequence). DNA for the CDR3: TGTGCCAGCAGCTTTACCCAGGGCCCCTCTGGGGCCAACGTCCTGACTTTC. Its translation: CASSFTQGPSGANVLTF.

Regarding this clone: The same CDR3 arises from other DNA sequences in this sample as well. This chain connects TRBV28 to TRBJ2-7; 8 bases fit TRBD1. CDR1 and CDR2 from the germline V gene are MDHEN and SYDVKM. Unmatched junction bases numbered 1, after V lost 6 bases and J lost 3 bases. The CDR3 runs 12 residues. The CDR3 loop is CASRTGGYEQYF. The CDR3 DNA follows: TGTGCCAGCAGAACAGGGGGCTACGAGCAGTACTTC.

The V call is TRBV27, the J call TRBJ2-6; no clear D gene. The CDR3 length is 14 residues. In germline, CDR1 is MNHEY, CDR2 SMNVEV (reference sequence). Trimming took 8 bases from V and 2 from J, leaving 10 bases between them. The CDR3 sequence is CASSSATGANVLTF. As DNA, the CDR3 is TGTGCCAGCTCTTCAGCAACTGGGGCCAACGTCCTGACTTTC.

In its sample, this clone was seen once. Other DNA sequences in the sample encode the same CDR3. This chain uses TRBV5-1 with TRBJ2-3; D gene ambiguous. The CDR3 has 15 amino acids. The ends were cut back, 0 bases at V and 0 bases at J, with 8 bases in the middle. Germline loops: CDR1 SGHRS, CDR2 YFSETQ. The chain's CDR3 is CASSLVGSSTDTQYF. The CDR3 DNA reads TGCGCCAGCAGCTTGGTAGGGTCTAGCACAGATACGCAGTATTTT.

The J gene is TRBJ2-7, the V gene TRBV10-3; D possibly corresponds to TRBD1 (5 bases). This CDR3 has 13 amino acids. Germline-derived CDR1 and CDR2 are ENHRY and SYGVKD. V was pared by 4 bases and J by 2 bases, with 9 bases between. For the CDR3, the DNA is TGTGCCATCAGTGGTACAGGAGCCTACGAGCAGTACTTC. Amino acid sequence: CAISGTGAYEQYF.

The rearrangement links TRBV27 to TRBJ1-5, with D tentatively TRBD1 (5 bases). Trimming pared 2 bases from V and 1 base from J, leaving 9 bases between. Germline CDR1 and CDR2: MNHEY and SMNVEV (reference sequence). CDR3 length: 15 residues. The CDR3, as DNA: TGTGCCAGCAGTTTAGGGGGAATCAGCAATCAGCCCCAGCATTTT. Its protein is CASSLGGISNQPQHF.

With respect to this clone: A read error may account for a junction end that differs from germline. This chain uses TRBV28 with TRBJ2-7; 7 bases align to TRBD2. The germline gives CDR1 MDHEN, CDR2 SYDVKM. CDR3 length: 13 amino acids. DNA of the CDR3: TGTGCCAGCAGAACCAGTTGGGGGGGATGGTTCCTCTTC. Its protein product is CASRTSWGGWFLF.

The chain is built from TRBV11-3 and TRBJ1-1; D is unclear. The germline V gene has CDR1 SGHNT and CDR2 YENEEA. The CDR3 extends over 13 amino acids. V lost 8 bases, J lost 1 base, and 11 bases lay in between. The CDR3 nucleotides are TGTGCCAGCGGGGAGGGCCCGAACACTGAAGCTTTCTTT. Protein product: CASGEGPNTEAFF.

In regard to this clone: Different DNA sequences within this sample yield the same CDR3. CDR3: CASSRQGPSGNTIYF. The CDR3 DNA is TGTGCCAGCAGTCGACAGGGGCCCTCTGGAAACACCATATATTTT. This rearrangement joins TRBV6-5 to TRBJ1-3, with 8 bases lining up with TRBD1. The trim removed 5 bases at V and 0 bases at J, leaving 3 bases unmatched. The CDR3 consists of 15 residues. Germline CDR1 reads MNHEY; CDR2 reads SVGAGI.

This clone has more than one count but fewer than ten. The chain links TRBV20-1 to TRBJ1-1, with a weak D call TRBD1 (6 bases). Trimming shortened V by 6 bases and J by 9 bases, and 14 bases separated the two germline ends. Germline CDR1 is DFQATT and CDR2 is SNEGSKA (reference sequence). The CDR3 loop spans 11 amino acids. CDR3 in DNA: TGCAGTGCCCCCACAGGGATACAAGCTTTCTTT. Amino acids: CSAPTGIQAFF.

CDR3 nucleotide sequence: TGTGCCAGCAGTTTTACTTCCGCAAATACGCAGTATTTT. Amino acid sequence: CASSFTSANTQYF. The genes are TRBV27 and TRBJ2-3, with no clear D. Per germline, CDR1 MNHEY and CDR2 SMNVEV (reference sequence). Trimming took 3 bases from V and 7 from J, leaving 11 bases between them. The CDR3 sequence is 13 residues long.

The chain uses TRBV9 and TRBJ2-4, with D perhaps TRBD1 (6 bases). The CDR3 totals 15 residues. V was shortened by 0 bases and J by 6 bases, with 13 bases between the two germline ends. CDR1 and CDR2 (germline): SGDLS, YYNGEE. CDR3 in amino acids: CASSVVGAAGNIQYF. For the CDR3, the DNA is TGTGCCAGCAGCGTAGTGGGGGCCGCGGGAAACATTCAGTACTTC.

This clone was found once. The CDR3: CASSEGVAGGYEQYF. DNA for the CDR3: TGTGCCAGCAGTGAAGGTGTAGCGGGAGGGTACGAGCAGTACTTC. The chain joins TRBV6-1 to TRBJ2-7; 11 nucleotides line up with TRBD2. Germline CDR1 and CDR2: MNHNS and SASEGT. The CDR3 is made up of 15 amino acids. With 1 base clipped from V and 4 bases from J, the junction kept 3 bases outside the gene matches.

Regarding this clone: The sample holds other DNA sequences that translate to the same CDR3. For the CDR3, the DNA is TGCGCCAGCAGCTTGGGACAGGGCCCCTCACCCCTCCACTTT. Translated: CASSLGQGPSPLHF. The chain carries TRBV5-1 and TRBJ1-6; TRBD1 aligns across 7 bases. The V segment lost 0 bases and the J segment 10 bases; nucleotides outside the gene matches: 4. Germline CDR1 is SGHRS and CDR2 is YFSETQ. The CDR3 has 14 residues.

This rearrangement joins TRBV9 to TRBJ2-2; 10 bases fit TRBD2. The V gene end was trimmed by 4 bases and the J gene end by 2 bases; junction bases not matched to a gene: 5. This CDR3 region has 16 residues. CDR1 and CDR2 from the germline V gene are SGDLS and YYNGEE. The CDR3 coding sequence is TGTGCCAGCAGCCTGGGACTAGCGCCCAACACCGGGGAGCTGTTTTTT. The encoded protein is CASSLGLAPNTGELFF.

The chain has TRBV5-4 and TRBJ2-7, with D unclear. The CDR3 totals 14 residues. The V end was cut by 5 bases, the J end by 6 bases, with 18 bases between. CDR1 and CDR2 (germline): SGHNT, YYREEE (reference sequence). The CDR3 here is CASSLGSSGREQYF. CDR3 DNA sequence: TGTGCCAGCAGTCTGGGGTCCTCTGGGCGCGAGCAGTACTTC.

The V call is TRBV6-1, the J call TRBJ1-4, with TRBD1 as a possible D gene (6 bases). V lost 7 bases and J lost 7, with 16 bases in between. This CDR3 has 14 amino acids. Germline loops: CDR1 MNHNS, CDR2 SASEGT. The CDR3 DNA reads TGTGCCAGCACCCTCCGGGACAATAGTGAAAAACTGTTTTTT. It specifies CASTLRDNSEKLFF.

The genes are TRBV14 and TRBJ2-7; D is unclear. The germline V gene has CDR1 SGHDN and CDR2 FVKESK. V was clipped by 1 base and J by 12 bases, with 10 bases between them. The CDR3 spans 11 residues. DNA for the CDR3: TGTGCCAGCAGCCAAGTCGGTCTCCTGTACTTC. Amino acids: CASSQVGLLYF.

Only a few counts were recorded for this clone. The rearrangement uses TRBV30 and TRBJ1-2; D is unclear. The CDR3 length is 11 residues. With 3 bases removed from V and 4 bases from J, the gap between germline ends came to 6 bases. Per the germline V gene, CDR1 is GTSNPN and CDR2 is SVGIG (reference sequence). CDR3 region: CAWRTVYGYTF. The CDR3 DNA follows: TGTGCCTGGAGGACCGTCTATGGCTACACCTTC. The entire variable domain, with the rest obtained from reference TRBV30 and TRBJ1-2, is as follows: SQTIHQWPATLVQPVGSPLSLECTVEGTSNPNLYWYRQAAGRGLQLLFYSVGIGQISSEVPQNLSASRPQDRQFILSSKKLLLSDSGFYLCAWRTVYGYTFGSGTRLTVV.

This chain's CDR3 is CASSRGSDNEQFF. The DNA for the CDR3 is TGTGCCAGCTCCCGGGGTAGCGACAATGAGCAGTTCTTC. The chain joins TRBV18 to TRBJ2-1, with D perhaps matching TRBD2 (5 bases). The CDR3 length is 13 residues. V was trimmed by 6 bases and J by 5 bases, leaving 11 bases between them. Germline CDR1 and CDR2: KGHSH and LQKENI.

This clone has just one count. The J gene is TRBJ2-7, the V gene TRBV5-6, with 7 bases aligning to TRBD2. This CDR3 has 13 residues. V dropped 1 base and J dropped 7; count of bases not matched to a gene: 5. In germline, CDR1 is SGHDT, CDR2 YYEEEE. CDR3 in DNA: TGTGCCAGCAGCTTGCGGCGGACTAGAGAGCAGTACTTC. Protein sequence: CASSLRRTREQYF.

The J gene is TRBJ1-4, the V gene TRBV28; 11 bases map to TRBD1. V was clipped by 5 bases and J by 10 bases; unmatched bases: 0. Germline CDR1 reads MDHEN; CDR2 reads SYDVKM. The CDR3 has 12 amino acids. The CDR3 sequence: CASSGTGGKLFF. The CDR3 DNA reads as TGTGCCAGCAGTGGGACAGGGGGAAAACTGTTTTTT.

This chain uses TRBV5-8 with TRBJ1-1, with 7 nucleotides matching TRBD1. The CDR3 is made up of 14 amino acids. The germline CDR1 and CDR2 sequences are SGHTS and YDEGEE. The trim removed 5 bases at V and 2 bases at J, leaving 6 bases unmatched. The CDR3: CASRWGQINTEAFF. The CDR3 nucleotides read TGTGCCAGCAGGTGGGGACAGATAAACACTGAAGCTTTCTTT.

The chain is built from TRBV5-1 and TRBJ1-4; D is uncertain. There are 14 residues in the CDR3. Germline loops: CDR1 SGHRS, CDR2 YFSETQ. V lost 3 bases and J 8 bases, leaving 14 bases between the germline ends. CDR3 in amino acids: CASSSDGRREKLFF. In nucleotides, the CDR3 is TGCGCCAGCAGCTCGGACGGTCGCCGGGAAAAACTGTTTTTT.

The chain recombines TRBV2 with TRBJ1-4, with TRBD1 matching 7 bases. The V segment lost 4 bases and the J segment 7 bases; nucleotides outside the gene matches: 3. This CDR3 comprises 13 residues. Germline CDR1 and CDR2: SNHLY and FYNNEI. The CDR3 nucleotides are TGTGCCAGCAGTGGACAGGGCCGTGAAAAACTGTTTTTT. This translates into CASSGQGREKLFF.

This chain connects TRBV30 to TRBJ2-3, with TRBD2 matching 10 bases. Per germline, CDR1 GTSNPN and CDR2 SVGIG (reference sequence). The J segment lost 4 bases and the V segment lost 3 bases, leaving 7 bases of the junction unmatched. The CDR3 spans 15 residues. In nucleotides, the CDR3 is TGTGCCTGGAGCAGGGGAGCGGGGGGGCCAGATACGCAGTATTTT. Protein: CAWSRGAGGPDTQYF.

A word on this clone: Other DNA sequences in the same sample also yield this CDR3. The J gene is TRBJ2-7, the V gene TRBV5-1, with 13 bases aligning to TRBD2. The CDR3 loop spans 14 amino acids. Germline CDR1 and CDR2: SGHRS and YFSETQ. V gave up 0 bases and J gave up 7 bases; unmatched junction bases: 1. The CDR3 coding sequence is TGCGCCAGCAGCTTGGGACTAGCGGGGGGTGAGCAGTACTTC. It yields the protein CASSLGLAGGEQYF.

The V gene is TRBV5-1, the J gene TRBJ2-1; D is ambiguous. Per the germline V gene, CDR1 is SGHRS and CDR2 is YFSETQ. The CDR3 contains 12 residues. V lost 0 bases to trimming and J lost 6 bases, with 4 bases between them. The CDR3 nucleotides read TGCGCCAGCAGCTTGGCCACCAATGAGCAGTTCTTC. This gives the protein CASSLATNEQFF.

This sequence joins TRBV10-3 and TRBJ2-5, with D possibly being TRBD1 (6 bases). Germline assignment: CDR1 ENHRY and CDR2 SYGVKD. The V and J ends lost 10 bases and 5 bases respectively, with 17 bases between them. CDR3 size: 13 residues. The CDR3 reads CATLAGASETQYF. The CDR3 coding sequence is TGTGCCACCCTAGCAGGGGCTAGCGAGACCCAGTACTTC.